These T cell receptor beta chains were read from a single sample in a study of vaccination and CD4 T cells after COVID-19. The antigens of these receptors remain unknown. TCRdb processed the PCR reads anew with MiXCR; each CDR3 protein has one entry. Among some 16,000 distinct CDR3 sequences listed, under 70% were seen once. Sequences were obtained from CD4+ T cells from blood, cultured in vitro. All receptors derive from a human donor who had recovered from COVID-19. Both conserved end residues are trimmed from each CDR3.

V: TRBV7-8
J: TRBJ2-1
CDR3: ASSNPPTSGRSSYNEQF

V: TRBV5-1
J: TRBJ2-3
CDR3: ASSWERTDTQY

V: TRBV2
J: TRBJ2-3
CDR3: ASGQGTHGAQY

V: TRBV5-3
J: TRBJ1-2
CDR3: ARRPGNYGYT

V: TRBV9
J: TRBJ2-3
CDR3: ASSQTGGGLAGGPRTDTQY

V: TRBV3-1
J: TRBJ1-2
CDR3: ASSQDTGNGYT

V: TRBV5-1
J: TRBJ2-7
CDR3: ASSTQGASYEQY

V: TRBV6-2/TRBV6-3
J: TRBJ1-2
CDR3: ASSPNDRVSYGYT

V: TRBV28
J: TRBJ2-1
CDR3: ASSLSPGFGGGNEQF

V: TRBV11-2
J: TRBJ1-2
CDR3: ASSLAPQGGYGYT

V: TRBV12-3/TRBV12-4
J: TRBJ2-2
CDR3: ASRPTRRDRPNTGELF

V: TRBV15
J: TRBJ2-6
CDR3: ATSSLTQGSGANVLT

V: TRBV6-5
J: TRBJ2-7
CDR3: ASSWDTRYEQY

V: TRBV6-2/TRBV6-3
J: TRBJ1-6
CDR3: ASRGSTGTGNSPLH

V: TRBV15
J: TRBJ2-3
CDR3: ATSTLKTPWDTQY

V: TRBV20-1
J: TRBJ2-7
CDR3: SARLSGRIYEQY

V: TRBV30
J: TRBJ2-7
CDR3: AWCSSTPEQY

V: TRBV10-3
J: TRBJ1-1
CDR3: AISKHQGKNTEAF

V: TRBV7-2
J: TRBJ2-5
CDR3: ASSLIPRGETQY

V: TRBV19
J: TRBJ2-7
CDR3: ASSMGRESYEQY

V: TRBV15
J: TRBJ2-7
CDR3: ATSRRAGTGASEQY

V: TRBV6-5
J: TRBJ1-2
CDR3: ASSLGRIPFYGYT

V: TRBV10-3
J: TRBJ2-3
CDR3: AISEGLAGGTDTQY

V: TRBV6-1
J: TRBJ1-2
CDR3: ATEKQGYLHGYT

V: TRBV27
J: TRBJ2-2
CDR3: ASAREQGRLIGAGELF

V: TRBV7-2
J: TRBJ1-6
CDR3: ASRSGGWGPDNSPLH

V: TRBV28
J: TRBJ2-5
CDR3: ASSLWQETQY

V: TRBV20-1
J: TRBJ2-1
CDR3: SAPKRASSYNEQF

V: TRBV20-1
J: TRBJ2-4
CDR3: SAMPRGGLTKNIQY

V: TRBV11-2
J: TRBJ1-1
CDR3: ASSLQVNTEAF

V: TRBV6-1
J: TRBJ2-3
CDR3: ASSSRGPPTDTQY

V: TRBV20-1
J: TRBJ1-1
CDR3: SALAEAF

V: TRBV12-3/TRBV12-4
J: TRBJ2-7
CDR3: ASRDRDNSYEQY

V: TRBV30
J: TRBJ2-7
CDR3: AWSYGPGLAV

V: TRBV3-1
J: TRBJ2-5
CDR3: ASSRRKRRGSEKETQY

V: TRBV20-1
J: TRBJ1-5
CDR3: SAIKGRINQPQH

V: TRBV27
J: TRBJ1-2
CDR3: ASSFSHGASGYT

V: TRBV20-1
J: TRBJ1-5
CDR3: SASRQGDQPQH

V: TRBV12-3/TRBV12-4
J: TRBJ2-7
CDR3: ASSRSGVLGEQY

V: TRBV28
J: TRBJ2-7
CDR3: ASSTGRSYEQY

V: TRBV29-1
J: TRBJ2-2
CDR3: SVQRQAAGELF

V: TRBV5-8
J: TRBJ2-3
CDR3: ASSLGEDTQY

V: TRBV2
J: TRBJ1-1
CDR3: ASSWDRNTEAF

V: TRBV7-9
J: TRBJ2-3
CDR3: ASSPPRLAGPNTQY

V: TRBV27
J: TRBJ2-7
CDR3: ASSQDPPQATYEQY

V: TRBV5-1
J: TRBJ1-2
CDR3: ASSSTPQGASGYT

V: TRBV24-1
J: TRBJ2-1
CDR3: ATGVTGHEQF

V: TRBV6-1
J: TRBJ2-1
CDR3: ASRKASSGSIGEQF

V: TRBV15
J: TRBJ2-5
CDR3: ATSRARTSQETQY

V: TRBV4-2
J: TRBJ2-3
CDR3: ASSRINTQGQRGDTQY

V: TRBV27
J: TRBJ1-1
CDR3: ASSLPPGQHRNTEAF

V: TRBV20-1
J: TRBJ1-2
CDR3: SARDLKVAT

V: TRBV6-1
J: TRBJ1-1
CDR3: ASIPAGQVQAF

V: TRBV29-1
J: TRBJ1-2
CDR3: SVSPGTDF

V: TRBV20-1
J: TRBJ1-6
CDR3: SASGVRGNSPLH

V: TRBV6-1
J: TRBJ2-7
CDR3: ASTPRASGVNYEQY

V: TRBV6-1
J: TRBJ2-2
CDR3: ASSETQNTGELF